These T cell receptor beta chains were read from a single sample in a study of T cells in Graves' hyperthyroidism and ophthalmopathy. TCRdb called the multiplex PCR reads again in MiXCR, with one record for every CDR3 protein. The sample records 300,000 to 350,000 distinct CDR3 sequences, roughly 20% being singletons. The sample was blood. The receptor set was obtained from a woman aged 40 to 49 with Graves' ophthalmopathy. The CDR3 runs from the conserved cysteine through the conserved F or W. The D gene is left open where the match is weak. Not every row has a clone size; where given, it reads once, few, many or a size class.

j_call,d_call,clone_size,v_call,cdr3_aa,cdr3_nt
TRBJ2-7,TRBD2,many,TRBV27,CASTSGTSYEQYF,TGTGCCAGCACTAGCGGGACCTCCTACGAGCAGTACTTC
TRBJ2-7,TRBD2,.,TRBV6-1,CASQFGTSGYEQYF,TGTGCCAGCCAATTCGGGACTAGCGGCTACGAGCAGTACTTC
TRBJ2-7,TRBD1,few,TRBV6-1,CASLQGMGRSYEQYF,TGTGCCAGCTTACAGGGGATGGGTCGCTCCTACGAGCAGTACTTC
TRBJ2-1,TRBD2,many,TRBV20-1,CSVARLAGNNEQFF,TGCAGTGTAGCGAGACTAGCGGGTAACAATGAGCAGTTCTTC
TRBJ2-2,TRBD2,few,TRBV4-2,CASSQLAEAPSNTGELFF,TGTGCCAGCAGCCAACTAGCGGAAGCTCCCTCGAACACCGGGGAGCTGTTTTTT
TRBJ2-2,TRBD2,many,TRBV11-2,CASSLLAGVSGELFF,TGTGCCAGCAGCCTACTAGCGGGAGTATCCGGGGAGCTGTTTTTT
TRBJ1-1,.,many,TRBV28,CASSGADGLNTEAFF,TGTGCCAGCAGCGGGGCCGACGGCTTGAACACTGAAGCTTTCTTT
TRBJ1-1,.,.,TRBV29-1,CSVGHAWTGTEAFF,TGCAGCGTGGGCCATGCTTGGACGGGGACTGAAGCTTTCTTT
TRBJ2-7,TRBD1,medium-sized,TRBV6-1,CASSARGSYEQYF,TGTGCCAGCAGTGCCAGGGGGAGCTACGAGCAGTACTTC
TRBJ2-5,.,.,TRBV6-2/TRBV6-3,CASTLDSGLIETQYF,TGTGCCAGCACACTAGATTCAGGTCTTATCGAGACCCAGTACTTC
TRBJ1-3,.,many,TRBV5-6,CASSLAQRSGNTIYF,TGTGCCAGCAGCTTGGCACAGCGCTCTGGAAACACCATATATTTT
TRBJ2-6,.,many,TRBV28,CASSLPSFGANVLTF,TGTGCCAGCAGTTTACCCAGCTTTGGGGCCAACGTCCTGACTTTC
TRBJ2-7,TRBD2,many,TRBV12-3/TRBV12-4,CASSFPGLADYEQYF,TGTGCCAGCAGTTTCCCGGGACTAGCGGACTACGAGCAGTACTTC
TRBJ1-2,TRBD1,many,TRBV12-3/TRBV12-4,CASSLTPGQGAQTNYGYTF,TGTGCCAGCAGCTTGACCCCGGGACAGGGGGCCCAGACTAACTATGGCTACACCTTC
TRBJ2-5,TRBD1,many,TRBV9,CASSAPGTAKTQYF,TGTGCCAGCAGCGCACCCGGGACAGCGAAGACCCAGTACTTC
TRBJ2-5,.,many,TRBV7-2,CASSLAAGEGETQYF,TGTGCCAGCAGCTTAGCGGCAGGGGAAGGGGAGACCCAGTACTTC
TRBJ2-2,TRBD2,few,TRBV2,CASSEEASGNTGELFF,TGTGCCAGCAGCGAAGAGGCTAGCGGGAACACCGGGGAGCTGTTTTTT
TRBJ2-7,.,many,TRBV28,CASSSSTGNYEQYF,TGTGCCAGCAGTTCAAGTACAGGGAACTACGAGCAGTACTTC
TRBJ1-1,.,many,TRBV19,CASSSSRDYEGTEAFF,TGTGCCAGTAGTAGTTCTCGTGATTACGAGGGAACTGAAGCTTTCTTT
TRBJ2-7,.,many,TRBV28,CASSLARELHEQYF,TGTGCCAGCAGTTTGGCCAGGGAACTGCACGAGCAGTACTTC
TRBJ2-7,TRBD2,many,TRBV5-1,CASRGGPSYEQYF,TGCGCCAGCAGGGGAGGGCCCTCCTACGAGCAGTACTTC
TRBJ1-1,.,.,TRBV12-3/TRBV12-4,CASSSPRAAGHEAFF,TGTGCCAGCAGTTCCCCCAGGGCTGCAGGGCACGAAGCTTTCTTT
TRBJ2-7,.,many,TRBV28,CASSPGLFSYEQYF,TGTGCCAGCAGTCCCGGACTGTTCTCCTACGAGCAGTACTTC
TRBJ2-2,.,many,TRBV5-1,CASSLVVVGNTGELFF,TGCGCCAGCAGCTTGGTAGTTGTCGGAAACACCGGGGAGCTGTTTTTT
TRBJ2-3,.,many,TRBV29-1,CSVVVWEDTQYF,TGCAGCGTTGTGGTTTGGGAAGATACGCAGTATTTT
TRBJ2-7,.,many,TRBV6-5,CASSYGQEYSYEQYF,TGTGCCAGCAGTTACGGGCAGGAGTATTCCTACGAGCAGTACTTC
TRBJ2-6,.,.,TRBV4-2,CASSQGLGSGASGANVLTF,TGTGCCAGCAGCCAAGGACTTGGTTCAGGGGCCTCTGGGGCCAACGTCCTGACTTTC